What follows is one TCR beta chain and its context. The antigen is undetermined. Time point noted: 20-29 weeks after completion of therapy. Drug-resistant or recurrent cytomegalovirus affected these solid-organ transplant recipient patients. These data belong to a study of T cell therapy after organ transplantation. Turning to the study itself: Expansion used a peptide pool of 30 HLA class I and II CMV epitopes.

Generated by immunoSEQ multiplex PCR, the TCRdb table keeps only in-frame clones and is missing some. Of about 21,000 clones detected, roughly 84% appear once; the ten largest clones hold approximately 33%. The input for sequencing was CD8+ T cells from blood, taken after autologous CMV-specific T cell therapy. This TCR was recovered from a human patient who had received a solid organ transplant and had CMV disease. Some T cells may be graft donor cells.

In DNA, the CDR3 is TGTGCCAGCAGTTTAGTGTTCTCTGGGGCCAACGTCCTGACTTTC. Translated: CASSLVFSGANVLTF. The V gene is TRBV27, the J gene TRBJ2-6; the D is unclear. CDR1 MNHEY and CDR2 SMNVEV come from the germline V gene (reference sequence). The V end was cut by 2 bases, the J end by 0 bases, with 5 bases between. The CDR3 sequence is 15 residues long.